Listed below are T cell receptor beta chains from one sample, sequenced in a study of identical twins. TCRdb reanalysed the 5' RACE reads using MiXCR and keeps one entry per CDR3 protein. This sample has a few hundred thousand distinct CDR3 sequences, with over 8.5% found just once. These data were also filed under a second study, of yellow fever vaccine responses in identical twins.

The sample was CD8+ T cells sorted from blood. All receptors derive from a woman aged 18-29 years in good health. The CDR3 runs from the conserved cysteine through the conserved F or W. D genes are given only for firm matches. Some rows mark clone size as missing; the rest say once, few, many or name a class of expanded clone.

TRBV4-3	TRBD2	TRBJ2-2	.	TGCGCCAGCAGCCAAGGGCTAGCGGAGTTTGTTGGAGTTTCCGGGGAGCTGTTTTTT	CASSQGLAEFVGVSGELFF
TRBV19	.	TRBJ2-7	many	TGTGCCACCAGACAGGGAGGAGGGTACGAGCAGTACTTC	CATRQGGGYEQYF
TRBV27	.	TRBJ2-7	many	TGTGCCAGCAGCCGGACAGCTACCTACGAGCAGTACTTC	CASSRTATYEQYF
TRBV7-9	TRBD1	TRBJ1-2	many	TGTGCCAGCAGCGAGGGGACAGGCGAGGGCTACACCTTC	CASSEGTGEGYTF
TRBV7-9	TRBD1	TRBJ2-7	many	TGTGCCAGCAGCTTAACAGGGGCCTACGAGCAGTACTTC	CASSLTGAYEQYF
TRBV7-9	.	TRBJ2-5	.	TGTGCCAGCATCTTATCCGGACCCCTCCCAGAGACCCAGTACTTC	CASILSGPLPETQYF
TRBV6-1	.	TRBJ1-1	.	TGTGCCAGCAGTGACCAGGGGAACACTGAAGCTTTCTTT	CASSDQGNTEAFF
TRBV6-6	.	TRBJ2-1	few	TGTGCCAGCGGGACCTGGGGGTACAATGAGCAGTTCTTC	CASGTWGYNEQFF
TRBV9	.	TRBJ1-1	.	TGTGCCAGCAGCGTAGACGGGAACACTGAAGCTTTCTTT	CASSVDGNTEAFF
TRBV29-1	.	TRBJ2-3	many	TGCAGCGTTGATCCTTCCTGGTCTGGTACGCAGTATTTT	CSVDPSWSGTQYF
TRBV4-3	.	TRBJ2-1	many	TGCGCCAGCAGCCAAGATAGGAGCGGCTACAATGAGCAGTTCTTC	CASSQDRSGYNEQFF
TRBV7-8	TRBD1	TRBJ2-4	.	TGTGCCAGCAGCCCCAGGCAGACGGGACAGAAAAACATTCAGTACTTC	CASSPRQTGQKNIQYF
TRBV20-1	TRBD2	TRBJ2-1	.	TGCAGTGCTAAGGGACTAGCGGACGTTAATGAGCAGTTCTTC	CSAKGLADVNEQFF
TRBV15	TRBD2	TRBJ2-2	few	TGTGCCACCAGCAGAGATACCCTCTCGGGGGGCACCGGGGAGCTGTTTTTT	CATSRDTLSGGTGELFF
TRBV7-9	TRBD1	TRBJ1-2	many	TGTGCCAGCAGCTTAGGTCACGGACAGGGCCCCTATGGCTACACCTTC	CASSLGHGQGPYGYTF
TRBV20-1	.	TRBJ2-7	.	TGCAGTGCTAGTGATCTGAGGGGGGAACTCGAGCAGTACTTC	CSASDLRGELEQYF
TRBV7-9	TRBD1	TRBJ2-7	many	TGTGCCAGCAGCCCCCGTGGGGGACAGGATCGTTACGAGCAGTACTTC	CASSPRGGQDRYEQYF
TRBV29-1	.	TRBJ2-7	.	TGCAGCGTCTTACCGACAGGGGAGGGCTACGAGCAGTACTTC	CSVLPTGEGYEQYF
TRBV25-1	TRBD1	TRBJ1-1	.	TGTGCCAGCAGTGACCTCAGGGGGCCAGGCACTGAAGCTTTCTTT	CASSDLRGPGTEAFF
TRBV4-2	.	TRBJ2-7	many	TGTGCCAGCAGTCCATTGGGAATTTCCTACGAGCAGTACTTC	CASSPLGISYEQYF
TRBV10-3	TRBD2	TRBJ2-3	.	TGTGCCATCAGTGAATCCCTAGCGGGAGGGATAGATACGCAGTATTTT	CAISESLAGGIDTQYF
TRBV5-1	.	TRBJ2-5	.	TGCGCCAGCAGCCCCTGGGGGGACCAAGAGACCCAGTACTTC	CASSPWGDQETQYF
TRBV4-1	TRBD2	TRBJ2-6	.	TGCGCCAGCAGCCAAGAAAATCGGGAGGGCAGAACGATCTCTGGGGCCAACGTCCTGACTTTC	CASSQENREGRTISGANVLTF
TRBV27	TRBD1	TRBJ2-3	.	TGTGCCAGCAGTTTATACCCTCCACTGTTCCGGGACAGGGGCTCAGATACGCAGTATTTT	CASSLYPPLFRDRGSDTQYF
TRBV9	.	TRBJ2-1	many	TGTGCCAGCAGCGACACGACTGCCTCGAATGAGCAGTTCTTC	CASSDTTASNEQFF
TRBV7-9	.	TRBJ2-7	.	TGTGCCAGCAGTGGAGGAGCCTCCTACGAGCAGTACTTC	CASSGGASYEQYF
TRBV19	.	TRBJ1-1	once	TGTGCCAGTAGTATGTTCCTGAACACTGAAGCTTTCTTT	CASSMFLNTEAFF
TRBV7-9	.	TRBJ1-1	few	TGTGCCAGCAGCTTAGTACACAAACCTGAAGCTTTCTTT	CASSLVHKPEAFF
TRBV7-6	.	TRBJ2-7	few	TGTGCCAGCAGCTTAGGGGGGATCGGTACCTACGAGCAGTACTTC	CASSLGGIGTYEQYF
TRBV5-5	.	TRBJ2-3	many	TGTGCCAGTCTCGTTGGGACAATCACAGATACGCAGTATTTT	CASLVGTITDTQYF
TRBV7-9	.	TRBJ2-5	few	TGTGCCAGCAGCTTCCCCGGGACGGATCAAGAGACCCAGTACTTC	CASSFPGTDQETQYF
TRBV4-1	TRBD2	TRBJ2-1	few	TGCGCCAGCAGCCATACTAGCGGTAATGAGCAGTTCTTC	CASSHTSGNEQFF
TRBV29-1	.	TRBJ1-1	many	TGCAGCGTTGGATCCGCGGACAGGAACACTGAAGCTTTCTTT	CSVGSADRNTEAFF
TRBV7-2	TRBD1	TRBJ2-7	.	TGTGCCAGCAGCGTTGGGACAGACCTATACGAGCAGTACTTC	CASSVGTDLYEQYF
TRBV27	.	TRBJ2-1	many	TGTGCCAGCAGTTTGAGGGGCAATGAGCAGTTCTTC	CASSLRGNEQFF
TRBV19	TRBD1	TRBJ2-7	few	TGTGCCAGTAAAGAGGCGCTGGGACAGAACTACGAGCAGTACTTC	CASKEALGQNYEQYF
TRBV10-3	.	TRBJ2-1	.	TGTGCCATCCTAGACGGCCCGGAGCTCAATGAGCAGTTCTTC	CAILDGPELNEQFF
TRBV27	.	TRBJ2-7	many	TGTGCCAGCCGACAGGACAACTCCTACGAGCAGTACTTC	CASRQDNSYEQYF
TRBV11-2	.	TRBJ2-7	few	TGTGCCAGCGGCTCCATGGCGGGCTACGAGCAGTACTTC	CASGSMAGYEQYF
TRBV27	.	TRBJ1-5	many	TGTGCCAGCGGAGAGTTCTATAGCAATCAGCCCCAGCATTTT	CASGEFYSNQPQHF
TRBV20-1	TRBD2	TRBJ2-3	few	TGCTGTGCTAGAGATCTTGGACTAGCGTCAAGCACAGATACGCAGTATTTT	CCARDLGLASSTDTQYF
TRBV5-1	.	TRBJ1-2	few	TGCGCCAGCAGCTTGGGGCTTTATGGCTACACCTTC	CASSLGLYGYTF
TRBV20-1	TRBD2	TRBJ2-1	few	TGCAGTGCTAATCGGGGGGGTGAAGCTATCTACAATGAGCAGTTCTTC	CSANRGGEAIYNEQFF
TRBV6-2/TRBV6-3	TRBD2	TRBJ2-7	many	TGTGCCAGCAGTGGTTGGACTAGCGGGAGGAACGGCGAGCAGTACTTC	CASSGWTSGRNGEQYF
TRBV28	.	TRBJ1-5	many	TGTGCCAGCAGTTTTTTGTCAGCGGGCAATCAGCCCCAGCATTTT	CASSFLSAGNQPQHF
TRBV7-2	.	TRBJ2-7	few	TGTGCCAGCAGCTTAGAACCCCCCTACGAGCAGTACTTC	CASSLEPPYEQYF
TRBV7-6	.	TRBJ2-2	.	TGTGCCAGCAGCTTGCCTACGGGGAGGAGGGCCGGGGAGCTGTTTTTT	CASSLPTGRRAGELFF
TRBV24-1	.	TRBJ2-7	.	TGTGCCACCAGCACCCCGGGGTCAGGGAGCTACGAGCAGTACTTC	CATSTPGSGSYEQYF
TRBV3-1	.	TRBJ1-1	many	TGTGCCAGCAGCCAAGGCATGAACACTGAAGCTTTCTTT	CASSQGMNTEAFF
TRBV7-6	.	TRBJ2-1	.	TGTGCCAGCAGCTTAGACCCGGGTTATCAGACTGCCTACAATGAGCAGTTCTTC	CASSLDPGYQTAYNEQFF